This TCR beta chain was retrieved from a study of metastatic and nonmetastatic thyroid tumors. Looking at the study overall: A comparison of repertoires was made across blood and tumor or nodule tissue from malignant and benign thyroid patients.

Patients were all untreated before their thyroid surgery. Original methodology: CDR3 differences across clinicopathological groups were used to build a distant-metastasis classifier for papillary thyroid cancer. MiXCR re-clonotyped the PCR reads for TCRdb. TCRdb's processing, not the authors', yielded these V and J calls. The sample holds tens of thousands of clones; under 15% are singletons and the top ten take 3.6%. Germline V gene lookup returns CDR1 SGHDT and CDR2 YYEEEE. The CDR3 totals 14 residues. Trimming cost V 0 bases and J 4 bases; bases outside gene matches: 0. This sequence joins TRBV5-6 and TRBJ2-3; TRBD1 aligns across 9 bases. The origin of this receptor is a female donor with papillary thyroid cancer or a benign thyroid nodule (not recorded which). Some clones in this sample may be carry-over from other donors' samples. What was sequenced was blood. The CDR3 nucleotides read TGTGCCAGCAGCTTGGGACAGGGGGCAGATACGCAGTATTTT. This gives the protein CASSLGQGADTQYF.